This note documents a single T cell receptor beta chain sequence. CDR1 is MNHEY, CDR2 SVGAGI, per germline. V shed 7 bases, J shed 5 bases, and the junction held 2 bases outside the gene matches. The length of the CDR3 is 13 residues. The data were obtained in a study of blood T cell repertoires in COVID-19. TCRdb keeps only in-frame clones here, not all; method: immunoSEQ multiplex PCR. The sample consists of about 140,000 clones, 88% of them appearing once. The chain has TRBV6-5 and TRBJ2-1; 10 bases fit TRBD1. The sequence came from a man between 65 and 85 years old with acute or convalescent COVID-19. Material for sequencing was peripheral blood. Here the CDR3 DNA reads TGTGCCAGCAAGGGACAGGGGAACAATGAGCAGTTCTTC. Its translation: CASKGQGNNEQFF.